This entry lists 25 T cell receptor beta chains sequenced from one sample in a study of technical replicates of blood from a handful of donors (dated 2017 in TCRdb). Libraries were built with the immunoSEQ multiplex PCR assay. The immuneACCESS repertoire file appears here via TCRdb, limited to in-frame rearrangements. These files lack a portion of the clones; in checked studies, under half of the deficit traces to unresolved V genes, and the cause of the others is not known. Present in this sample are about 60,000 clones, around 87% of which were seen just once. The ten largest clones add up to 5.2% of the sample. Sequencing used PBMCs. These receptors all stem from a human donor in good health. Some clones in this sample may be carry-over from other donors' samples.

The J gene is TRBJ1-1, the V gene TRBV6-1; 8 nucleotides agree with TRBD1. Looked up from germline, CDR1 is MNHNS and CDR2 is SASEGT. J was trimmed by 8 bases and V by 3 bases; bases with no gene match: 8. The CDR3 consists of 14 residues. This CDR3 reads CASSEPWTGREAFF. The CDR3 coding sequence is TGTGCCAGCAGTGAGCCCTGGACAGGGCGCGAAGCTTTCTTT.

In DNA, the CDR3 is TGTGCCAGCAGTTATAGCGGGAGCTCCTATACGCAGTATTTT. It codes for CASSYSGSSYTQYF. The V gene is TRBV6-6, the J gene TRBJ2-3, with 9 bases that match TRBD2. The CDR3 contains 14 residues. Germline CDR1 is MNHNY and CDR2 is SVGAGI (reference sequence). V lost 3 bases to trimming and J lost 7 bases; unmatched junction nucleotides: 5.

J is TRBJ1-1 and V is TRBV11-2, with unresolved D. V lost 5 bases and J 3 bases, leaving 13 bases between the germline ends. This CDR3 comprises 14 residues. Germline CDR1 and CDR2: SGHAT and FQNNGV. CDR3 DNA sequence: TGTGCCAGCAGCATAAGACTTAAGGACACTGAAGCTTTCTTT. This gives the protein CASSIRLKDTEAFF.

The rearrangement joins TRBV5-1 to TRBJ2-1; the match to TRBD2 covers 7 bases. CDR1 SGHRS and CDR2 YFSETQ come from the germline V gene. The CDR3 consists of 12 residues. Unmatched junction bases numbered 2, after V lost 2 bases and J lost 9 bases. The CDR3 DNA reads TGCGCCAGCAGCTTTTCGGGGGGTGAGCAGTTCTTC. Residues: CASSFSGGEQFF.

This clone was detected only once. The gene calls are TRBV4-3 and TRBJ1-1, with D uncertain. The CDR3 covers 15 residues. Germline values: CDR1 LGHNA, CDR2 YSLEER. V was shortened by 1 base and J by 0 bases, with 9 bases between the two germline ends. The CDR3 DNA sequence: TGCGCCAGCAGCCAAGCCACAGATATGAACACTGAAGCTTTCTTT. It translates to CASSQATDMNTEAFF.

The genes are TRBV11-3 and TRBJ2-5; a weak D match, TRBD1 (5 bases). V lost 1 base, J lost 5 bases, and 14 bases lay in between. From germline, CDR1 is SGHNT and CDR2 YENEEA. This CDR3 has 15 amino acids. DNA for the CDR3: TGTGCCAGCAGCTTAGCACAGGCACGCGGTGAGACCCAGTACTTC. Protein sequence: CASSLAQARGETQYF.

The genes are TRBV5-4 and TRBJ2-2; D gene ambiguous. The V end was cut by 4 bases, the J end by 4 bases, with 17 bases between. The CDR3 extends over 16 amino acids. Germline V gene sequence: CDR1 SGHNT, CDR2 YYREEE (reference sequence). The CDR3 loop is CASSRVVGLGTGELFF. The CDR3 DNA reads TGTGCCAGCAGCCGCGTAGTGGGCTTGGGCACCGGGGAGCTGTTTTTT.

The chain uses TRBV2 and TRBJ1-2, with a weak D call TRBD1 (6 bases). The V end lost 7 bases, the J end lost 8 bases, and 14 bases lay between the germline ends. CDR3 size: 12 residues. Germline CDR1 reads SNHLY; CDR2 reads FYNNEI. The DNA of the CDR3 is TGTGCCAGCACTCTGGGGGCGCGGGGCTACACCTTC. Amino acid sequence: CASTLGARGYTF. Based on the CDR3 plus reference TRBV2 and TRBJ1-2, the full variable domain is EPEVTQTPSHQVTQMGQEVILRCVPISNHLYFYWYRQILGQKVEFLVSFYNNEISEKSEIFDDQFSVERPDGSNFTLKIRSTKLEDSAMYFCASTLGARGYTFGSGTRLTVV.

Here the CDR3 DNA reads TGTGCCAGCAGCCTGGAGGCGGCAGATACGCAGTATTTT. Its protein is CASSLEAADTQYF. The chain is built from TRBV5-6 and TRBJ2-3; TRBD2 might be the D (5 bases). Germline V gene lookup returns CDR1 SGHDT and CDR2 YYEEEE. Deletions cut 4 bases from V and 4 bases from J, with 10 bases between. The CDR3 totals 13 residues.

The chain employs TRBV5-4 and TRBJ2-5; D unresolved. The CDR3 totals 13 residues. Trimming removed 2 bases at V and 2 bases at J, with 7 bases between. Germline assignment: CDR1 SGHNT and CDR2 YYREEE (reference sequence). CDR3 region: CASSFMAQETQYF. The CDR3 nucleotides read TGTGCCAGCAGCTTTATGGCTCAAGAGACCCAGTACTTC.

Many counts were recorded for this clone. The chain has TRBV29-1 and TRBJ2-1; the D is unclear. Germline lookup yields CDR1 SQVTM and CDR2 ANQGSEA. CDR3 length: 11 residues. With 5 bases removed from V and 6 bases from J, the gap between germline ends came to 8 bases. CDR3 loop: CSVPAFNEQFF. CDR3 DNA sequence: TGCAGCGTTCCAGCGTTCAATGAGCAGTTCTTC.

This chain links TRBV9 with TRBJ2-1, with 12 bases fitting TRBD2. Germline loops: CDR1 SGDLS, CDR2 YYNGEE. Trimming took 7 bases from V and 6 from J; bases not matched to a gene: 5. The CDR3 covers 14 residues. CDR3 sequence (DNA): TGTGCCAGCGGGGGGGGACTAGCGGGCAATGAGCAGTTCTTC. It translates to CASGGGLAGNEQFF.

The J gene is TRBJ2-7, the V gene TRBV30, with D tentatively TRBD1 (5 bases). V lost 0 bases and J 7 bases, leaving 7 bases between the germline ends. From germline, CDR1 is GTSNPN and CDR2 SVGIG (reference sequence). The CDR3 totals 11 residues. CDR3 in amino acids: CAWSVRTEQYF. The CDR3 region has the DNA TGTGCCTGGAGTGTAAGGACAGAGCAGTACTTC.

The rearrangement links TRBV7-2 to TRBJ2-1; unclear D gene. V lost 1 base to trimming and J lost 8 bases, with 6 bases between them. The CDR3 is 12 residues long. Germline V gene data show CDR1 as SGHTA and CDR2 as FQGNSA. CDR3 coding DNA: TGTGCCAGCAGCTTAGTGGGCGATGAGCAGTTCTTC. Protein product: CASSLVGDEQFF.

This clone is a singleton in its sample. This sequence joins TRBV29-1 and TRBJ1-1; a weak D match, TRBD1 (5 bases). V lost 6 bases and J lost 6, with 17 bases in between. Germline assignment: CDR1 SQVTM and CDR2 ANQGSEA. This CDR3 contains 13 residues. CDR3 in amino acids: CSVGRTRGAEAFF. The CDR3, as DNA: TGCAGCGTGGGGAGGACTCGAGGGGCTGAAGCTTTCTTT.

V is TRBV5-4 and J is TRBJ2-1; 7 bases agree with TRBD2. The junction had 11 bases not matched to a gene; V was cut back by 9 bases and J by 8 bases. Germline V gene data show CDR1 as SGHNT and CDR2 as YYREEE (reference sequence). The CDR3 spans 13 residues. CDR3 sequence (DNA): TGTGCCAACTCCGCGGGAGCGACCGATGAGCAGTTCTTC. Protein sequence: CANSAGATDEQFF. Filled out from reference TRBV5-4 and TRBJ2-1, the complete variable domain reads ETGVTQSPTHLIKTRGQQVTLRCSSQSGHNTVSWYQQALGQGPQFIFQYYREEENGRGNFPPRFSGLQFPNYSSELNVNALELDDSALYLCANSAGATDEQFFGPGTRLTVL.

The DNA of the CDR3 is TGTGCTAGTGGTTTGGACCCCGGGACAGGGGAGTATTTT. This encodes CASGLDPGTGEYF. The chain is built from TRBV12-5 and TRBJ2-3; TRBD1 matches 10 bases. Unmatched junction bases numbered 5, after V lost 1 base and J lost 13 bases. The CDR3 is made up of 13 amino acids. Germline V gene sequence: CDR1 LGHNT, CDR2 FRNRAP. Using reference TRBV12-5 and TRBJ2-3 for the parts outside the CDR3, the full variable domain is DARVTQTPRHKVTEMGQEVTMRCQPILGHNTVFWYRQTMMQGLELLAYFRNRAPLDDSGMPKDRFSAEMPDATLATLKIQPSEPRDSAVYFCASGLDPGTGEYFGPGTRLTVL.

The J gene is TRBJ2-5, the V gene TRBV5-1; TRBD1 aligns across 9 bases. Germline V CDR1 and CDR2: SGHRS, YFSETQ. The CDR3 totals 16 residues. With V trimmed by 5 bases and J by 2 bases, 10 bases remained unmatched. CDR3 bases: TGCGCCAGCAGGGTACAGGGGGCCTCCTCACAAGAGACCCAGTACTTC. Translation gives CASRVQGASSQETQYF.

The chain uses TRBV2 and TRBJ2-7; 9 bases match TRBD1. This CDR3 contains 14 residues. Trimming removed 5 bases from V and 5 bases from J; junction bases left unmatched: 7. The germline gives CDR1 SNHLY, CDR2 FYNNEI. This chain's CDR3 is CASSPGQGFDEQYF. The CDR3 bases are TGTGCCAGCAGTCCGGGACAGGGATTTGACGAGCAGTACTTC.

CDR3 nucleotide sequence: TGTGCCAGCAGTTTCTACTTTGCCGAAGTCACTGAAGCTTTCTTT. Amino acids: CASSFYFAEVTEAFF. The rearrangement uses TRBV28 and TRBJ1-1; D ambiguous. Trimming left V 3 bases short and J 4 bases short, with 15 bases between. The germline V gene encodes CDR1 MDHEN and CDR2 SYDVKM. This CDR3 contains 15 residues.

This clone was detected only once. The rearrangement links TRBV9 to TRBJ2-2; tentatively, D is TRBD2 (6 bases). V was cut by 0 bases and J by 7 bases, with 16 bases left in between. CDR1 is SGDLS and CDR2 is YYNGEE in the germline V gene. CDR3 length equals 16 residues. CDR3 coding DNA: TGTGCCAGCAGCGTAGCGTCTGGCCGGGGACTCGGGGAGCTGTTTTTT. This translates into CASSVASGRGLGELFF.

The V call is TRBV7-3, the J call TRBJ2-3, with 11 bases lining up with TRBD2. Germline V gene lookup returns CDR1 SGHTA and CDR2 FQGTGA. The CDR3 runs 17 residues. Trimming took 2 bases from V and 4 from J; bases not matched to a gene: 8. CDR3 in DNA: TGTGCCAGCAGCTTATTGCCTACTAGCGGGAGACCAGATACGCAGTATTTT. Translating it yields CASSLLPTSGRPDTQYF. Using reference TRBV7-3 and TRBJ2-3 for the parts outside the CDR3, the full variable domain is GAGVSQTPSNKVTEKGKYVELRCDPISGHTALYWYRQSLGQGPEFLIYFQGTGAADDSGLPNDRFFAVRPEGSVSTLKIQRTERGDSAVYLCASSLLPTSGRPDTQYFGPGTRLTVL.

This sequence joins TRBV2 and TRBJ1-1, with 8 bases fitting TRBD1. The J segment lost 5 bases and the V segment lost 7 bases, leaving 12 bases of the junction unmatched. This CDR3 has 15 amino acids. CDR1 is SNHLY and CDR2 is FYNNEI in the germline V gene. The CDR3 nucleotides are TGTGCCAGCACCTTGGACAGGGAGAGGAGGACTGAAGCTTTCTTT. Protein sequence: CASTLDRERRTEAFF.

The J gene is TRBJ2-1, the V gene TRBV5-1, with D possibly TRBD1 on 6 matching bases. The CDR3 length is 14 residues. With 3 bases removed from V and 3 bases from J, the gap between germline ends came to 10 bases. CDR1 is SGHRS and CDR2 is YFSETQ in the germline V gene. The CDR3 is CASSYGQFYNEQFF. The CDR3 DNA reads TGCGCCAGCAGCTACGGACAGTTCTACAATGAGCAGTTCTTC.

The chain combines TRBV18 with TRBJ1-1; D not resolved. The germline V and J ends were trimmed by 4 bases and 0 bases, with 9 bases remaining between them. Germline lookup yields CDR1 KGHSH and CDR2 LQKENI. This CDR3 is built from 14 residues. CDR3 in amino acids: CASSQPVMNTEAFF. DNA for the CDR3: TGTGCCAGCTCACAACCCGTAATGAACACTGAAGCTTTCTTT. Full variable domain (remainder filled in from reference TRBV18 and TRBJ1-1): NAGVMQNPRHLVRRRGQEARLRCSPMKGHSHVYWYRQLPEEGLKFMVYLQKENIIDESGMPKERFSAEFPKEGPSILRIQQVVRGDSAAYFCASSQPVMNTEAFFGQGTRLTVV.